This T cell receptor (beta chain) was observed in a study of blood T cells in healthy people across ages. It was with a sample-barcoded 5' primer and a J-beta primer mix that a second PCR of roughly 7 to 12 cycles was run. TCRdb reprocessed the 5' RACE reads via MiXCR and lists one record per CDR3 protein. The table lists around 1,000,000 distinct CDR3 sequences, approximately 25% of them singletons. Germline loops: CDR1 MNHEY, CDR2 SVGEGT. This CDR3 region has 14 residues. Trimming removed 6 bases from V and 3 bases from J; junction bases left unmatched: 7. Another study also made use of these data, one on T cells of mothers and their children. That report adds: According to the study, all extracted RNA entered cDNA synthesis at around 1.5 ug per 15 ul. The TCR beta CDR3 read count exceeded 9.5 million for each mother and was several million for each child. Similar thymic selection effects on TCR recombination output appear in pairs, both related and unrelated.

The chain employs TRBV6-2 or TRBV6-3 and TRBJ2-7, with 8 bases matching TRBD1. Sequenced sample: blood. This TCR was sampled from a girl aged 2 to 9 in good health. The CDR3 loop reads CASRTIRGLYEQYF. CDR3 coding DNA: TGTGCCAGCAGGACAATCAGGGGGCTCTACGAGCAGTACTTC.